A selection of T cell receptor beta chains follows, all from one sample in a study of cytomegalovirus exposure and HLA in healthy donors. Sequencing used immunoSEQ multiplex PCR; TCRdb keeps in-frame clones, though not all of them. Here the sample spans roughly 120,000 clones, approximately 70% being singletons. The specimen sequenced was PBMCs. These receptors all stem from a man between 60 and 75 years old in good health and CMV-seropositive. Both conserved end residues are part of each CDR3. The order of the fields is V gene, CDR3 protein.

>TRBV2
CASSDPTGGYNEQFF
>TRBV29-1
CSVEEGRSRASSYNSPLHF
>TRBV5-4
CASSAPTGNNEQFF
>TRBV20-1
CSARGSYEQYF
>TRBV6-4
CASSDGTGHTDTQYF
>TRBV5-1
CASSPGTSGGADTQYF
>TRBV5-4
CASSSTATNEKLFF
>TRBV2
CAGLGVGYTF
>TRBV6-5
CASQGSGNEQYF
>TRBV28
CASSLSTGPSGRQYF
>TRBV7-9
CASSFRTDNTGELFF
>TRBV5-6
CASSSLDRDRGNTIYF
>TRBV15
CATQRGGGEGYTF
>TRBV30
CAWGGLTGFTEAFF
>TRBV28
CASSSSGTALPYEQYF
>TRBV5-4
CASSLGGTGTGTIYF